Shown below are 21 T cell receptor beta chains from a single sample sequenced in a study of T cells in tumors after PD-1 blockade. Repertoires were generated with immunoSEQ multiplex PCR, while TCRdb's copy carries only in-frame clones and drops some. Of 1,500 to 2,000 clones in the sample, approximately 82% were seen once. The sequencing here drew on tumor tissue, taken after anti-PD-1 treatment. The receptors come from a human donor with basal cell carcinoma.

The chain has TRBV28 and TRBJ2-3; D might be TRBD2 (6 bases). Germline-derived CDR1 and CDR2 are MDHEN and SYDVKM. V was cut by 3 bases and J by 4 bases, with 11 bases left in between. The CDR3 has 14 amino acids. This CDR3 is CASSFERAADTQYF. The CDR3 nucleotides read TGTGCCAGCAGTTTCGAGCGGGCGGCAGATACGCAGTATTTT.

This clone occurred a few times. The junction differs from germline at one of its ends, possibly a read error. CDR3 in amino acids: CASSLGLAGGNTQYF. In DNA, the CDR3 is TGTGCTAGCAGCTTAGGACTAGCGGGGGGAAATACGCAGTATTTT. V gene TRBV7-7 combines with J gene TRBJ2-3, with 14 bases identical to TRBD2. This CDR3 is 15 amino acids long. Germline V gene lookup returns CDR1 SSHAT and CDR2 FNYEAQ (reference sequence).

The chain couples TRBV2 to TRBJ1-6; maybe TRBD1 (6 bases). Germline V CDR1 and CDR2: SNHLY, FYNNEI. The CDR3 covers 14 residues. V dropped 4 bases and J dropped 5 bases, with 9 bases sitting between them. The CDR3 reads CASSGGTNNSPLHF. The DNA of the CDR3 is TGTGCCAGCAGTGGGGGGACAAATAATTCACCCCTCCACTTT.

The chain has TRBV9 and TRBJ1-5; no clear D. The V end was cut by 0 bases, the J end by 7 bases, with 8 bases between. Germline V gene lookup returns CDR1 SGDLS and CDR2 YYNGEE. This CDR3 spans 13 amino acids. The CDR3 protein is CASSVGGVQPQHF. As DNA, the CDR3 is TGTGCCAGCAGCGTAGGTGGGGTGCAGCCCCAGCATTTT.

CDR3 sequence: CASSIVGNGETQYF. The CDR3 bases are TGTGCCAGTAGTATCGTAGGGAATGGGGAGACCCAGTACTTC. The chain joins TRBV19 to TRBJ2-5; no clear D gene. Germline V CDR1 and CDR2: LNHDA, SQIVND (reference sequence). Trimming removed 3 bases at V and 5 bases at J, with 13 bases between. This CDR3 comprises 14 residues.

This chain links TRBV9 with TRBJ2-2; TRBD1 matches at 7 bases. This CDR3 spans 15 amino acids. V lost 3 bases, J lost 1 base, and 3 bases stayed unmatched. Germline V gene sequence: CDR1 SGDLS, CDR2 YYNGEE. CDR3 nucleotide sequence: TGTGCCAGCAGCGAGACAGGGATGAACACCGGGGAGCTGTTTTTT. Translated: CASSETGMNTGELFF.

The chain employs TRBV27 and TRBJ1-2; D might be TRBD1 (5 bases). Deletions cut 8 bases from V and 3 bases from J, with 16 bases between. The CDR3 extends over 14 amino acids. Germline V lookup: CDR1 MNHEY, CDR2 SMNVEV (reference sequence). CDR3 sequence: CASGANPGHYGYTF. DNA of the CDR3: TGTGCCAGCGGGGCGAATCCAGGGCACTATGGCTACACCTTC.

J is TRBJ2-7 and V is TRBV18, with D maybe TRBD2 (5 bases). The CDR3 is made up of 14 amino acids. Looked up from germline, CDR1 is KGHSH and CDR2 is LQKENI. Between the trimmed V and J ends, which lost 1 base and 2 bases, there was a span of 9 bases. The CDR3 spells CASSPREFTYEQYF. The CDR3 DNA reads TGTGCCAGCTCACCACGGGAGTTTACCTACGAGCAGTACTTC.

The chain uses TRBV28 and TRBJ1-2; tentative D call: TRBD1 (5 bases). Germline V CDR1 and CDR2: MDHEN, SYDVKM. This CDR3 region has 13 residues. The V end lost 5 bases, the J end lost 2 bases, and 9 bases lay between the germline ends. In DNA form, the CDR3 reads TGTGCCAGCAGTCCAGGGAAGAACTATGGCTACACCTTC. Amino acids: CASSPGKNYGYTF.

V usage is TRBV5-4 and J usage is TRBJ2-5; D is possibly TRBD1 (6 bases). This CDR3 is 12 amino acids long. From germline, CDR1 is SGHNT and CDR2 YYREEE (reference sequence). The V and J ends lost 7 bases and 5 bases respectively, with 12 bases between them. CDR3 in DNA: TGTGCCAGCCATCTGAGGGGGGAGACCCAGTACTTC. This translates into CASHLRGETQYF.

This sequence joins TRBV2 and TRBJ1-4; D uncertain. The CDR3 runs to 13 residues. The V end was cut by 4 bases, the J end by 8 bases, with 11 bases between. The germline V gene encodes CDR1 SNHLY and CDR2 FYNNEI. The CDR3 reads CASSVKSGEKLFF. The CDR3 bases are TGTGCCAGCAGTGTTAAGAGTGGAGAAAAACTGTTTTTT.

The chain carries TRBV30 and TRBJ1-6; 8 bases are shared with TRBD1. V was clipped by 4 bases and J by 10 bases; unmatched bases: 15. Germline V gene sequence: CDR1 GTSNPN, CDR2 SVGIG (reference sequence). The CDR3 loop spans 16 amino acids. The CDR3 DNA sequence: TGTGCCTGGAACCCGACAGGGGCTGCGAGAGGGTCACCCCTCCACTTT. Amino acids: CAWNPTGAARGSPLHF.

The V and J genes are TRBV27 and TRBJ2-7; TRBD1 matches 8 bases. Germline V CDR1 and CDR2: MNHEY, SMNVEV (reference sequence). The CDR3 is 14 residues long. V trimming: 4 bases; J trimming: 3 bases; junction bases outside the gene matches: 5. The CDR3 region has the DNA TGTGCCAGCAGTTCCGGACAGGGCCACTACGAGCAGTACTTC. Encoded protein: CASSSGQGHYEQYF.

J is TRBJ2-7 and V is TRBV5-1; D remains ambiguous. The V and J ends lost 2 bases and 0 bases respectively, with 0 bases between them. The CDR3 has 11 amino acids. The V gene's germline CDR1 is SGHRS and CDR2 YFSETQ. CDR3 DNA: TGCGCCAGCAGCTTCTCCTACGAGCAGTACTTC. Its protein is CASSFSYEQYF.

V is TRBV6-5 and J is TRBJ1-2; D not certain. This CDR3 spans 12 amino acids. The germline CDR1 and CDR2 sequences are MNHEY and SVGAGI. The germline V and J ends were trimmed by 2 bases and 4 bases, with 5 bases remaining between them. The CDR3 nucleotides read TGTGCCAGCAGTTACCTGGGCTATGGCTACACCTTC. It is translated as CASSYLGYGYTF.

V gene TRBV18 combines with J gene TRBJ1-5; D is possibly TRBD1 (6 bases). This CDR3 comprises 13 residues. Trimming cost V 5 bases and J 3 bases, with 8 bases left between them. CDR1 is KGHSH, CDR2 LQKENI, per germline. CDR3 region: CASSRQDNQPQHF. Written as DNA, the CDR3 is TGTGCCAGCTCAAGACAGGACAATCAGCCCCAGCATTTT. The whole variable domain, filled in from reference TRBV18 and TRBJ1-5, reads NAGVMQNPRHLVRRRGQEARLRCSPMKGHSHVYWYRQLPEEGLKFMVYLQKENIIDESGMPKERFSAEFPKEGPSILRIQQVVRGDSAAYFCASSRQDNQPQHFGDGTRLSIL.

J is TRBJ1-4 and V is TRBV6-5; TRBD1 matches at 7 bases. The CDR3 is 15 amino acids. After removal of 6 bases from V and 0 bases from J, the junction contained 4 bases not matched to a gene. Germline lookup yields CDR1 MNHEY and CDR2 SVGAGI. Here the CDR3 DNA reads TGTGCCAGCAGGGCAACAGGGGCAACTAATGAAAAACTGTTTTTT. It codes for CASRATGATNEKLFF.

V gene TRBV30 combines with J gene TRBJ1-2; D gene unclear. CDR3 length: 11 amino acids. Germline assignment: CDR1 GTSNPN and CDR2 SVGIG (reference sequence). Trimming pared 1 base from V and 5 bases from J, leaving 5 bases between. The CDR3 DNA is TGTGCCTGGAGTGGTACTTATGGCTACACCTTC. Translating it yields CAWSGTYGYTF.

The V call is TRBV29-1, the J call TRBJ2-2; D assignment may be TRBD1 or TRBD2 (5 bases each). Trimming took off 7 bases at V and 7 bases at J, with 7 bases between the two ends. The CDR3 has 10 amino acids. Germline lookup yields CDR1 SQVTM and CDR2 ANQGSEA. CDR3 amino acids: CSAGGGELFF. The CDR3, as DNA: TGCAGCGCTGGGGGCGGGGAGCTGTTTTTT.

The genes are TRBV9 and TRBJ2-7; TRBD2 is a possible D gene (5 bases). Germline CDR1 SGDLS, CDR2 YYNGEE. The CDR3 is 13 residues long. V was shortened by 3 bases and J by 7 bases, with 14 bases between the two germline ends. This CDR3 reads CASSGTFGGEQYF. The CDR3 coding sequence is TGTGCCAGCAGCGGTACCTTCGGAGGTGAGCAGTACTTC.

The chain uses TRBV9 and TRBJ1-5, with D perhaps TRBD1 (5 bases). Looked up from germline, CDR1 is SGDLS and CDR2 is YYNGEE. This CDR3 spans 15 amino acids. With 3 bases removed from V and 3 bases from J, the gap between germline ends came to 13 bases. CDR3 sequence (DNA): TGTGCCAGCAGCGAGGGAGGGGCCTTCAATCAGCCCCAGCATTTT. The encoded protein is CASSEGGAFNQPQHF.